The 8 T cell receptor beta chains below were found in one sample sequenced in a study of T cell clonality in common variable immunodeficiency. General study results and limits: Common variable immunodeficiency TCR beta sequences reportedly had fewer deletions and N-nucleotide insertions.

Their target antigens are unknown. Here immunoSEQ multiplex PCR was the method, and the copy in TCRdb shows in-frame clones only, minus some. The sample includes 15,000 to 25,000 clones, none of them occurring once. The material sequenced was peripheral blood mononuclear cells. The source is a human donor with common variable immunodeficiency.

On this clone itself: The read ends 3 residues before the CDR3 terminus; that terminus is restored from the germline J gene. The J gene is TRBJ2-1, the V gene TRBV7-9; D remains unclear. There are 15 residues in the CDR3. Between the trimmed V and J ends, which lost 3 bases and 2 bases, there was a span of 11 bases. CDR1 is SEHNR and CDR2 is FQNEAQ in the germline V gene (reference sequence). The CDR3: CASSFPLAPYNEQFF. The CDR3 DNA, read in part, is TGTGCCAGCAGCTTCCCCTTGGCCCCCTACAATGAG.

This clone was recorded a few times. The CDR3 goes on 3 residues after the read ends, and that part is filled in from the germline J gene. The V gene is TRBV30, the J gene TRBJ1-4, with D possibly matching TRBD1 (5 bases). Germline V gives CDR1 GTSNPN, CDR2 SVGIG (reference sequence). The length of the CDR3 is 13 residues. V lost 4 bases, J lost 3 bases, and 9 bases lay in between. The DNA read from the CDR3 is TGTGCCTGGAACCTACAGGCTAATGAAAAA. Its translation is CAWNLQANEK. The complete CDR3 protein is CAWNLQANEKLFF.

By frequency in the sample, this clone is medium-sized (0.01 to 0.1%). Read coverage stops 3 residues before the CDR3 terminus; the germline J gene supplies the remainder. The chain is built from TRBV12-3 or TRBV12-4 and TRBJ2-1; TRBD2 agrees at 7 bases. This CDR3 is 15 amino acids long. V shed 6 bases and J 6 bases; nucleotides not matched to a gene: 11. Here the CDR3 reads CASSLGASGINEQFF. Partial CDR3 DNA: TGTGCCAGCAGCCTAGGAGCGAGCGGGATCAATGAG.

The sample holds a few counts of this clone. The read halts 3 residues ahead of the CDR3 end, with the missing end drawn from the germline J gene. The chain combines TRBV18 with TRBJ1-5; D ambiguous. Trimming cost V 3 bases and J 4 bases, with 7 bases left between them. Looked up from germline, CDR1 is KGHSH and CDR2 is LQKENI. The CDR3 is 13 amino acids. Partial CDR3 DNA: TGTGCCAGCTCACCCTTATTAAATCAGCCC. Its translation: CASSPLLNQP. From start to end, the CDR3 is CASSPLLNQPQHF.

The sample holds a few counts of this clone. The read ends 3 residues early relative to the CDR3; the germline J gene fills the gap. This chain connects TRBV7-3 to TRBJ2-3, with D maybe TRBD2 (6 bases). Germline values: CDR1 SGHTA, CDR2 FQGTGA. Trimming took 3 bases from V and 5 from J, leaving 15 bases between them. The CDR3 has 15 amino acids. The CDR3 region is CASSFRDGSGDTQYF. The covered CDR3 bases are TGTGCCAGCAGCTTCCGAGACGGGAGCGGAGATACG. Using reference TRBV7-3 and TRBJ2-3 for the parts outside the CDR3, the full variable domain is GAGVSQTPSNKVTEKGKYVELRCDPISGHTALYWYRQSLGQGPEFLIYFQGTGAADDSGLPNDRFFAVRPEGSVSTLKIQRTERGDSAVYLCASSFRDGSGDTQYFGPGTRLTVL.

There are many counts of this clone. Partial CDR3 DNA: TGCAGCGTTTACACAGATACG. Amino acid sequence: CSVYTDT. The whole CDR3 is CSVYTDTQYF. The chain joins TRBV29-1 to TRBJ2-3; no definite D call. The read halts 3 residues ahead of the CDR3 end, with the missing end drawn from the germline J gene. V lost 5 bases, J lost 2 bases, and 2 bases lay in between. The germline gives CDR1 SQVTM, CDR2 ANQGSEA. There are 10 residues in the CDR3.

This clone came up a few times. The read gets to within 3 residues of the CDR3 end, and the germline J gene fills in the rest. The rearrangement uses TRBV18 and TRBJ2-3; a possible D gene is TRBD1 (5 bases). The germline V gene has CDR1 KGHSH and CDR2 LQKENI. The CDR3 has 15 residues. Trimming removed 1 base at V and 1 base at J, with 9 bases between. This CDR3 is CASSPQGSRTDTQYF. The DNA read from the CDR3 is TGTGCCAGCTCACCACAGGGGTCGCGCACAGATACG. Full variable domain (rest looked up from reference TRBV18 and TRBJ2-3): NAGVMQNPRHLVRRRGQEARLRCSPMKGHSHVYWYRQLPEEGLKFMVYLQKENIIDESGMPKERFSAEFPKEGPSILRIQQVVRGDSAAYFCASSPQGSRTDTQYFGPGTRLTVL.

For this clone: The read comes to an end 3 residues before the CDR3 does, leaving the germline J gene to fill in the end. The chain employs TRBV19 and TRBJ1-5, with TRBD1 identical over 10 bases. Looked up from germline, CDR1 is LNHDA and CDR2 is SQIVND (reference sequence). The CDR3 is 15 residues long. The J segment lost 6 bases and the V segment lost 11 bases, leaving 13 bases of the junction unmatched. This CDR3 reads CARSSWDRGVQPQHF. The CDR3 bases that were read are TGTGCCCGCTCAAGCTGGGACAGGGGTGTTCAGCCC.